The source of this T cell receptor (beta chain) is a study of blood T cells in healthy people across ages. About the study: Roughly one uniquely barcoded beta molecule per two T cells was captured.

Combining a sample-barcoded 5' primer with a J-beta primer mix, a second PCR ran for 7 to 11 cycles. TCRdb reanalysed the 5' RACE reads using MiXCR and keeps one entry per CDR3 protein. The profile shows more than 1.4 million distinct CDR3 sequences, approximately 42% of them singletons. Germline CDR1 reads SGHKS; CDR2 reads YYEKEE (reference sequence). The length of the CDR3 is 15 residues. V was cut by 3 bases and J by 4 bases, with 16 bases left in between. The sequence came from a woman aged 18 to 35 in good health. V is TRBV5-5 and J is TRBJ1-1; D perhaps matches TRBD1 (6 bases). Sequencing used blood. The CDR3 protein is CASSSKGEVFTEAFF. DNA of the CDR3: TGTGCCAGCAGCTCGAAGGGGGAGGTGTTCACTGAAGCTTTCTTT.